These 21 T cell receptor beta chains came from one sample sequenced in a study of T cells after yellow fever vaccination. TCRdb reprocessed the 5' RACE reads with MiXCR, giving one entry per CDR3 protein. The repertoire holds 200,000 to 250,000 distinct CDR3 sequences, with 2.5% to 3.5% as singletons. The sequencing here drew on CD4+ T cells sorted from PBMCs, taken 10 days after the yellow fever booster vaccination. The receptors here all came from a man younger than 30 who received the YFV17D yellow fever vaccine.

This clonotype was detected many times. The gene calls are TRBV7-2 and TRBJ1-2; 10 bases are shared with TRBD1. V lost 3 bases, J lost 2 bases, and 9 bases stayed unmatched. The CDR3 has 17 amino acids. Germline loops: CDR1 SGHTA, CDR2 FQGNSA. The CDR3 sequence: CASSLDRGVGVNYGYTF. The CDR3 DNA sequence: TGTGCCAGCAGCTTGGACAGGGGGGTTGGTGTAAACTATGGCTACACCTTC.

In its sample, this clonotype was seen many times. The chain employs TRBV6-5 and TRBJ1-3; D is undetermined. Trimming cost V 2 bases and J 3 bases, with 11 bases left between them. CDR1 is MNHEY and CDR2 is SVGAGI in the germline V gene. This CDR3 region has 15 residues. The CDR3 region is CASSYAGDGGNTIYF. The CDR3 region has the DNA TGTGCCAGCAGTTACGCGGGTGATGGTGGAAACACCATATATTTT.

This clonotype was seen repeatedly, ten times or more. DNA of the CDR3: TGTGCCAGCTCACCAGGGACAGGAGTAAGCTACGAGCAGTACGTC. It is translated as CASSPGTGVSYEQYV. The V call is TRBV18, the J call TRBJ2-7, with 8 bases aligning to TRBD1. The CDR3 is 15 amino acids. V shed 2 bases and J 3 bases; nucleotides not matched to a gene: 6. CDR1 and CDR2 (germline): KGHSH, LQKENI.

The sample holds many counts of this clonotype. The chain is built from TRBV5-1 and TRBJ1-1, with D possibly TRBD1 on 6 matching bases. The germline CDR1 and CDR2 sequences are SGHRS and YFSETQ. Between the trimmed V and J ends, which lost 4 bases and 7 bases, there was a span of 23 bases. The CDR3 is 16 residues long. CDR3 bases: TGCGCCAGCAGCCGATCCCCGGGACATCCGACGGGTGAAGCTTTCTTT. Translation: CASSRSPGHPTGEAFF.

This chain links TRBV5-1 with TRBJ2-3; 13 nucleotides align to TRBD2. The germline V gene has CDR1 SGHRS and CDR2 YFSETQ. V lost 4 bases and J lost 2; bases outside the gene matches: 4. This CDR3 is built from 16 residues. The CDR3 sequence is CASSPGLAGLTDTQYF. The CDR3 DNA sequence: TGCGCCAGCAGCCCGGGACTAGCGGGGCTCACAGATACGCAGTATTTT.

The chain couples TRBV6-5 to TRBJ1-2, with a weak D call TRBD1 (6 bases). Germline loops: CDR1 MNHEY, CDR2 SVGAGI. Trimming left V 4 bases short and J 5 bases short, with 17 bases between. The CDR3 is 15 amino acids. The DNA of the CDR3 is TGTGCCAGCAGTTCCTTGGGCAGGGGAGCATATGGCTACACCTTC. Translated, it gives CASSSLGRGAYGYTF.

This clonotype was seen only a few times. The chain uses TRBV11-2 and TRBJ2-1; a weak D match, TRBD2 (5 bases). The germline V gene has CDR1 SGHAT and CDR2 FQNNGV. V was shortened by 4 bases and J by 0 bases, with 13 bases between the two germline ends. There are 16 residues in the CDR3. The CDR3 here is CASSSYSVSSYNEQFF. CDR3 in DNA: TGTGCCAGCAGCTCCTATAGCGTAAGCTCCTACAATGAGCAGTTCTTC.

This rearrangement joins TRBV30 to TRBJ2-7; 7 nucleotides align to TRBD2. V was pared by 3 bases and J by 3 bases, with 5 bases of the junction left unmatched. In germline, CDR1 is GTSNPN, CDR2 SVGIG (reference sequence). The CDR3 sequence is 13 residues long. The CDR3 spells CAWSMGGIYEQYF. The CDR3 DNA is TGTGCCTGGAGCATGGGGGGGATCTACGAGCAGTACTTC.

A remark on this clonotype: A junction end diverges from the germline sequence, so it may reflect a read error. The genes are TRBV7-9 and TRBJ2-7, with a tentative D call TRBD2 (6 bases). Germline V CDR1 and CDR2: SEHNR, FQNEAQ (reference sequence). This CDR3 comprises 14 residues. DNA of the CDR3: TGTGCCAGCAGCCTAGCGAGGACCGGGGGAGAGCAGTACTTC. This sequence encodes CASSLARTGGEQYF.

This clonotype was counted many times. The chain recombines TRBV6-6 with TRBJ1-5; perhaps TRBD1 as D (5 bases). Deletions cut 8 bases from V and 4 bases from J, with 15 bases between. Looked up from germline, CDR1 is MNHNY and CDR2 is SVGAGI (reference sequence). This CDR3 has 14 residues. The CDR3: CASSPGNWNQPQHF. CDR3 coding DNA: TGTGCCAGCTCTCCAGGGAACTGGAATCAGCCCCAGCATTTT.

This clonotype was observed at least ten times. This chain links TRBV28 with TRBJ2-5; weak D call: TRBD2 (5 bases). CDR3 length: 15 residues. Deletions cut 3 bases from V and 5 bases from J, with 16 bases between. Per the germline V gene, CDR1 is MDHEN and CDR2 is SYDVKM. The CDR3: CASSFEVLPGETQYF. In DNA, the CDR3 is TGTGCCAGCAGTTTCGAGGTCCTGCCGGGGGAGACCCAGTACTTC.

This clonotype was found many times. The genes are TRBV20-1 and TRBJ2-1; TRBD2 might be the D (5 bases). CDR3 length equals 14 residues. The V end lost 4 bases, the J end lost 6 bases, and 16 bases lay between the germline ends. The germline gives CDR1 DFQATT, CDR2 SNEGSKA (reference sequence). The CDR3 bases are TGCAGTGCTATTGGGCATGGGAGATTCAATGAGCAGTTCTTC. Translated: CSAIGHGRFNEQFF.

This clonotype appeared many times. This chain joins TRBV4-1 and TRBJ1-1; no definite D call. The ends were cut back, 2 bases at V and 2 bases at J, with 9 bases in the middle. CDR1 is MGHRA and CDR2 is YSYEKL in the germline V gene. The CDR3 is 14 residues long. The CDR3 DNA is TGCGCCAGCAGCCAATCTCGGCCCAACACTGAAGCTTTCTTT. This encodes CASSQSRPNTEAFF.

Ten or more counts support this clonotype. The chain has TRBV29-1 and TRBJ2-1, with D possibly TRBD2 on 6 matching bases. V was trimmed by 6 bases and J by 4 bases, leaving 19 bases between them. This CDR3 has 15 amino acids. The germline CDR1 and CDR2 sequences are SQVTM and ANQGSEA. The CDR3 nucleotides are TGCAGCGTCGCGCCCATGGGGCGGGGATACAATGAGCAGTTCTTC. It specifies CSVAPMGRGYNEQFF.

This clonotype was detected many times. The DNA for the CDR3 is TGCAGCGTTGAAGACGGGGGGCCCAAGTATTTT. It codes for CSVEDGGPKYF. The chain recombines TRBV29-1 with TRBJ2-3, with D perhaps TRBD2 (7 bases). The V end was cut by 0 bases, the J end by 13 bases, with 11 bases between. The CDR3 length is 11 residues. The germline V gene encodes CDR1 SQVTM and CDR2 ANQGSEA.

J is TRBJ1-1 and V is TRBV11-2; 9 bases fit TRBD1. Germline lookup yields CDR1 SGHAT and CDR2 FQNNGV. V lost 4 bases and J lost 5; bases outside the gene matches: 5. The CDR3 is 14 amino acids. The DNA for the CDR3 is TGTGCCAGCAGCTACGGACAGGGGAGGACTGAAGCTTTCTTT. Its translation is CASSYGQGRTEAFF.

This clonotype was detected only a few times. The V and J genes are TRBV7-2 and TRBJ2-1, with TRBD1 matching 8 bases. V shed 5 bases and J 1 base; nucleotides not matched to a gene: 4. This CDR3 is built from 15 residues. Germline V gene data show CDR1 as SGHTA and CDR2 as FQGNSA. CDR3 nucleotide sequence: TGTGCCAGCAGCCTCCGACAGGGGTCCTACAATGAGCAGTTCTTC. Translation gives CASSLRQGSYNEQFF.

In this sample, this clonotype turned up many times. The chain uses TRBV5-1 and TRBJ2-1; D is possibly TRBD1 or TRBD2 (6 bases each). Trimming left V 4 bases short and J 8 bases short, with 16 bases between. CDR3 size: 14 residues. Germline lookup yields CDR1 SGHRS and CDR2 YFSETQ. CDR3 in amino acids: CASSTLAEGDEQFF. In DNA form, the CDR3 reads TGCGCCAGCAGCACGCTCGCGGAGGGGGATGAGCAGTTCTTC.

This clonotype came up a few times. This sequence joins TRBV7-2 and TRBJ2-5, with 9 bases aligning to TRBD2. Germline-derived CDR1 and CDR2 are SGHTA and FQGNSA. Trimming cost V 7 bases and J 5 bases; bases outside gene matches: 8. The CDR3 has 14 residues. As DNA, the CDR3 is TGTGCCAGCAAGCGCGGGGGGGCCGGGGAGACCCAGTACTTC. It encodes CASKRGGAGETQYF.

This sequence joins TRBV5-1 and TRBJ1-1; D gene ambiguous. The CDR3 contains 14 residues. Germline-derived CDR1 and CDR2 are SGHRS and YFSETQ. V was trimmed by 2 bases and J by 7 bases, leaving 15 bases between them. CDR3 amino acids: CASSFLAPADEAFF. As DNA, the CDR3 is TGCGCCAGCAGCTTCCTCGCCCCCGCAGATGAAGCTTTCTTT.

This clonotype was seen repeatedly, ten times or more. J is TRBJ2-1 and V is TRBV7-2, with D possibly matching TRBD2 (6 bases). CDR3 length: 15 amino acids. Trimming removed 1 base at V and 2 bases at J, with 9 bases between. Germline V gene lookup returns CDR1 SGHTA and CDR2 FQGNSA. The chain's CDR3 is CASSLVPGAYNEQFF. The DNA for the CDR3 is TGTGCCAGCAGCTTAGTCCCGGGAGCCTACAATGAGCAGTTCTTC.